Listed below are T cell receptor beta chains from one sample, sequenced in a study of blood T cell repertoires in COVID-19. Libraries were prepared by immunoSEQ multiplex PCR; TCRdb keeps only in-frame clonotypes and omits some of them. Of around 99,000 clones in the sample, approximately 88% were seen once. Input material: peripheral blood. The receptors come from a man aged 50 or older with active or convalescent COVID-19. CDR3s include the opening cysteine and the closing phenylalanine or tryptophan. The D gene is left open where the match is weak. Some rows have no size entry. The others give once, few or many, or a class for an expanded clone.

j_gene	abundance	d_gene	v_gene	CDR3aa	CDR3nt
TRBJ2-3	NA	TRBD2	TRBV10-3	CAISMTSVDADTQYF	TGTGCCATCAGTATGACTAGCGTGGATGCAGATACGCAGTATTTT
TRBJ2-2	NA	NA	TRBV29-1	CSVLPGLGNTGELFF	TGCAGCGTCTTACCCGGGTTAGGGAACACCGGGGAGCTGTTTTTT
TRBJ2-7	NA	TRBD2	TRBV5-4	CASSLMAGGKSYEQYF	TGTGCCAGCAGCTTGATGGCGGGAGGAAAGTCCTACGAGCAGTACTTC
TRBJ2-7	few	NA	TRBV10-1	CASSEGPDPYEQYF	TGCGCCAGCAGTGAGGGTCCAGATCCCTACGAGCAGTACTTC
TRBJ2-5	few	TRBD1	TRBV5-4	CASSFDRGLQETQYF	TGTGCCAGCAGCTTTGACAGGGGATTACAAGAGACCCAGTACTTC
TRBJ2-4	NA	NA	TRBV30	CAWRRPGAGDIQYF	TGTGCCTGGAGGAGGCCAGGGGCGGGAGACATTCAGTACTTC
TRBJ2-7	NA	TRBD2	TRBV6-5	CASSYRWEGLPYEQYF	TGTGCCAGCAGTTACAGGTGGGAGGGCCTCCCCTACGAGCAGTACTTC
TRBJ2-1	NA	TRBD2	TRBV11-2	CASSLTHRASGREVEQFF	TGTGCCAGCAGCCTTACCCACCGGGCTAGCGGGAGAGAGGTTGAGCAGTTCTTC
TRBJ1-2	NA	NA	TRBV3-1/TRBV3-2	CASSPSAGPSYTF	TGTGCCAGCAGCCCCTCGGCAGGGCCGAGCTACACCTTC
TRBJ1-2	NA	TRBD1	TRBV24-1	CATSDPDRGDYGYTF	TGTGCCACCAGTGACCCCGACAGGGGAGACTATGGCTACACCTTC
TRBJ2-7	NA	TRBD2	TRBV10-2	CASSEGAGGPYEQYF	TGCGCCAGCAGTGAGGGGGCGGGAGGGCCGTACGAGCAGTACTTC
TRBJ2-7	NA	TRBD2	TRBV18	CASSESGRAVEQYF	TGTGCCAGCTCAGAAAGCGGGAGGGCCGTCGAGCAGTACTTC
TRBJ1-2	NA	TRBD1	TRBV2	CASRWTGIGGYTF	TGTGCCAGCAGATGGACAGGGATCGGCGGCTACACCTTC
TRBJ1-1	NA	NA	TRBV2	CASSPRSGNTEAFF	TGTGCCAGCAGTCCCAGGAGCGGGAACACTGAAGCTTTCTTT
TRBJ1-1	NA	TRBD1	TRBV27	CASSPPPGTGGSTEAFF	TGTGCCAGCAGTCCCCCACCCGGGACAGGGGGGAGTACTGAAGCTTTCTTT
TRBJ1-3	NA	NA	TRBV21-1	CASSTLKPPGQGASRDSGNTIYF	TGTGCCAGCAGCACACTTAAACCTCCGGGACAGGGGGCGAGCCGGGACTCTGGAAACACCATATATTTT
TRBJ1-2	NA	NA	TRBV6-5	CASRQAGDYGYTF	TGTGCCAGCCGACAGGCCGGGGACTATGGCTACACCTTC
TRBJ2-7	NA	NA	TRBV19	CASSMGAYEQYF	TGTGCCAGTAGTATGGGCGCCTACGAGCAGTACTTC
TRBJ2-7	once	TRBD2	TRBV7-9	CASSSGTSYEQYF	TGTGCCAGCAGCTCCGGGACTAGCTACGAGCAGTACTTC
TRBJ1-5	NA	NA	TRBV24-1	CATSGSGDNQPQHF	TGTGCCACCAGTGGTTCAGGGGACAATCAGCCCCAGCATTTT
TRBJ2-2	NA	TRBD2	TRBV5-6	CASSLPSGTETGELFF	TGTGCCAGCAGCTTGCCTAGCGGGACCGAAACCGGGGAGCTGTTTTTT
TRBJ2-7	NA	TRBD1	TRBV7-9	CASSLFGDSYEQYF	TGTGCCAGCAGCTTATTTGGGGACAGCTACGAGCAGTACTTC
TRBJ2-5	NA	TRBD1	TRBV2	CASSEMTGFQETQYF	TGTGCCAGCAGTGAAATGACAGGGTTCCAAGAGACCCAGTACTTC
TRBJ2-3	NA	TRBD1	TRBV27	CASSSGTGNTDTQYF	TGTGCCAGCAGTTCAGGGACAGGGAACACAGATACGCAGTATTTT
TRBJ1-4	NA	NA	TRBV6-5	CASSSRGAPREKLFF	TGTGCCAGCAGTTCCCGCGGGGCGCCGAGAGAAAAACTGTTTTTT
TRBJ2-3	NA	TRBD2	TRBV24-1	CATSEGTSGGYTDTQYF	TGTGCCACCAGTGAGGGGACTAGCGGGGGCTACACAGATACGCAGTATTTT
TRBJ1-2	once	NA	TRBV28	CASSSQTGGAGGYTF	TGTGCCAGCAGTTCCCAGACCGGAGGGGCTGGGGGCTACACCTTC
TRBJ1-2	NA	NA	TRBV5-1	CASSLAVGTSTGGYTF	TGCGCCAGCAGCTTGGCCGTGGGGACTTCGACGGGTGGCTACACCTTC
TRBJ2-1	NA	TRBD2	TRBV5-1	CASSSTGLAYNEQFF	TGCGCCAGCAGCTCAACGGGACTAGCCTACAATGAGCAGTTCTTC
TRBJ2-7	NA	TRBD2	TRBV6-5	CASSYSLSSGNYEQYF	TGTGCCAGCAGTTACTCCCTTTCTAGCGGGAATTACGAGCAGTACTTC
TRBJ2-7	NA	TRBD1	TRBV29-1	CSGPDRESSYEQYF	TGCAGCGGACCCGACAGGGAGAGCTCCTACGAGCAGTACTTC
TRBJ1-2	NA	TRBD1	TRBV6-1	CASSEHRGYGYTF	TGTGCCAGCAGTGAACACAGGGGCTATGGCTACACCTTC
TRBJ2-2	NA	TRBD2	TRBV2	CASAASGRAGELFF	TGTGCCAGTGCCGCTAGCGGGAGGGCCGGGGAGCTGTTTTTT
TRBJ1-2	NA	NA	TRBV7-2	CASSLVPPVYGYTF	TGTGCCAGCAGCTTAGTCCCCCCCGTCTATGGCTACACCTTC
TRBJ2-1	NA	NA	TRBV5-6	CASSLGDINAEQFF	TGTGCCAGCAGCCTGGGGGACATAAACGCTGAGCAGTTCTTC
TRBJ2-3	NA	NA	TRBV20-1	CSAREGRTSHF	TGCAGTGCTAGGGAGGGGCGGACTTCTCATTTT
TRBJ1-2	NA	NA	TRBV7-9	CASSSGGSDWYGYTF	TGTGCCAGCAGCTCGGGAGGATCGGATTGGTATGGCTACACCTTC
TRBJ2-1	NA	TRBD1	TRBV29-1	CSVERRDSTYNEQFF	TGCAGCGTTGAAAGACGGGACAGTACCTACAATGAGCAGTTCTTC
TRBJ1-6	NA	TRBD1	TRBV7-8	CASSIGGGNSPLHF	TGTGCCAGCAGCATAGGGGGCGGTAATTCACCCCTCCACTTT
TRBJ2-3	NA	NA	TRBV2	CASRQLVPTDTQYF	TGTGCCAGCAGGCAGCTAGTGCCCACAGATACGCAGTATTTT
TRBJ1-4	NA	NA	TRBV6-5	CASSYSRGTQGEKLFF	TGTGCCAGCAGTTACTCGAGGGGCACCCAGGGGGAAAAACTGTTTTTT
TRBJ1-5	NA	TRBD1	TRBV27	CASSRGGNQPQHF	TGTGCCAGCAGCAGGGGGGGCAATCAGCCCCAGCATTTT
TRBJ1-1	NA	NA	TRBV13	CASSRTPKNTEAFF	TGTGCCAGCAGCCGGACACCCAAGAACACTGAAGCTTTCTTT
TRBJ1-5	few	TRBD1	TRBV2	CASSDFGQGDQPQHF	TGTGCCAGCAGTGATTTCGGACAGGGGGATCAGCCCCAGCATTTT
TRBJ1-6	NA	NA	TRBV6-5	CASSSPADNSPLHF	TGTGCCAGCAGTTCCCCGGCGGATAATTCACCCCTCCACTTT
TRBJ1-2	NA	NA	TRBV19	CASSTPPRGHRGYTF	TGTGCCAGTAGTACCCCACCCCGCGGGCACCGTGGCTACACCTTC
TRBJ2-7	NA	NA	TRBV9	CASSVSGVSWEQYF	TGTGCCAGCAGCGTGTCCGGGGTTTCTTGGGAGCAGTACTTC
TRBJ2-1	NA	TRBD2	TRBV3-1/TRBV3-2	CASSTTSGFPPNEQFF	TGTGCCAGCAGCACGACTAGCGGGTTTCCGCCTAATGAGCAGTTCTTC
TRBJ2-7	NA	TRBD1	TRBV14	CASSQDRGQPIYEQYF	TGTGCCAGCAGCCAAGACCGGGGACAGCCCATCTACGAGCAGTACTTC
TRBJ1-1	once	NA	TRBV27	CASSRIPGKDTEAFF	TGTGCCAGCAGTCGTATCCCCGGGAAAGACACTGAAGCTTTCTTT
TRBJ1-5	NA	TRBD1	TRBV6-1	CASSEHSGTGHQPQHF	TGTGCCAGCAGTGAACACTCCGGGACAGGGCACCAGCCCCAGCATTTT
TRBJ2-2	once	NA	TRBV10-1	CASSEAPGRFLTGELFF	TGCGCCAGCAGTGAGGCCCCCGGGAGATTCCTCACCGGGGAGCTGTTTTTT
TRBJ2-7	NA	NA	TRBV6-6	CASSSSGTPNYEQYF	TGTGCCAGCAGTTCCTCCGGGACTCCGAACTACGAGCAGTACTTC